This TCR beta chain comes out of a study of T cell repertoires in cytomegalovirus infection. Notes on this clonotype: Its antigen is unidentified.

TCRdb re-called the reads through MiXCR, storing one row per CDR3 protein. The table records approximately 89,000 distinct CDR3 sequences, 25% to 30% of them present only once. The specimen comprised CD8+ T cells from cultured PBMCs, sampled from culture after CMV antigen stimulation. The receptor's source is a human donor in good health (CMV status not recorded). Some clones in this sample may be carry-over from other donors' samples.

The CDR3: CASSLGPEAGELFF. For the CDR3, the DNA is TGTGCCAGCAGCTTAGGACCTGAGGCCGGGGAGCTGTTTTTT. J is TRBJ2-2 and V is TRBV7-7; D gene unclear. Trimming left V 1 base short and J 6 bases short, with 9 bases between. CDR3 length: 14 residues. CDR1 SSHAT and CDR2 FNYEAQ come from the germline V gene (reference sequence).